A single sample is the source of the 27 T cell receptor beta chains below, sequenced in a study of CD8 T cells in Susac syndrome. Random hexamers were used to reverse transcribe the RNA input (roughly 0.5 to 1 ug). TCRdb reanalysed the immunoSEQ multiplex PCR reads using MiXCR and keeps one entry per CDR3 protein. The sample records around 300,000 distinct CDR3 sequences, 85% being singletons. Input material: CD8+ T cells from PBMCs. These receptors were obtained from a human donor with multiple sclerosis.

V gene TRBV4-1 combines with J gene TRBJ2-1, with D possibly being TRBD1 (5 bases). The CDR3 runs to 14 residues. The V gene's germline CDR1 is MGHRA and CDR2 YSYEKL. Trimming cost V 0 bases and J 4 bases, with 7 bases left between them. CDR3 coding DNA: TGCGCCAGCAGCCAAGAGGCAGGGTACAATGAGCAGTTCTTC. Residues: CASSQEAGYNEQFF.

CDR3 coding DNA: TGTGCCAGCAGCACACGGGACAGACGAAGAAGGTACGAGCAGTACTTC. This codes for CASSTRDRRRRYEQYF. The J gene is TRBJ2-7, the V gene TRBV21-1; the D call in the table, TRBD1, was not verified against the DNA. TRBV21-1 is listed as a pseudogene. This CDR3 is built from 16 residues.

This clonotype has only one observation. The CDR3: CASSDPGTSGGGGNEQFF. In DNA, the CDR3 is TGTGCCAGCAGTGACCCCGGGACTAGCGGGGGGGGTGGCAATGAGCAGTTCTTC. The chain uses TRBV25-1 and TRBJ2-1; 16 positions agree with TRBD2. The CDR3 contains 18 residues. J was trimmed by 6 bases and V by 3 bases; bases with no gene match: 8. The V gene's germline CDR1 is MGHDK and CDR2 SYGVNS.

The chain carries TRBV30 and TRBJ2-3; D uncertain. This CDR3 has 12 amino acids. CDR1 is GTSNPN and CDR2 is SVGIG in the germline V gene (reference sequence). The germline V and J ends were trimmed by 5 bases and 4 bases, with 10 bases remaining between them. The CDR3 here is CAWATGPDTQYF. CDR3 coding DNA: TGTGCCTGGGCCACGGGTCCAGATACGCAGTATTTT.

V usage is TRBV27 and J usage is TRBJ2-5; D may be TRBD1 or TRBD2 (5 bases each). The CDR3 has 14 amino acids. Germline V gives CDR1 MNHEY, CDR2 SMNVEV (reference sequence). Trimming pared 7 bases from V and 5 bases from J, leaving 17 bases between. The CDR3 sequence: CASTLRGGQETQYF. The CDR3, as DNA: TGTGCCAGCACTCTGAGGGGTGGCCAGGAGACCCAGTACTTC.

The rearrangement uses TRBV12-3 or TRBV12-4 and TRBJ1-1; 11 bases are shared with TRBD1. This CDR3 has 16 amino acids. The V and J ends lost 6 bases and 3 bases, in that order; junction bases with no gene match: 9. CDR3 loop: CASSRWTGGADTEAFF. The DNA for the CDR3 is TGTGCCAGCAGCAGATGGACAGGGGGCGCGGACACTGAAGCTTTCTTT.

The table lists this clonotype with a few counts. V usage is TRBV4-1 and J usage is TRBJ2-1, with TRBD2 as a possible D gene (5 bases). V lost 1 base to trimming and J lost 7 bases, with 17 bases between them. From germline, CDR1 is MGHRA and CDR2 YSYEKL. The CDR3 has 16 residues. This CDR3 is CASSQVAQEDYNEQFF. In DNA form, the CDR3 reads TGCGCCAGCAGCCAAGTAGCGCAGGAAGACTATAATGAGCAGTTCTTC.

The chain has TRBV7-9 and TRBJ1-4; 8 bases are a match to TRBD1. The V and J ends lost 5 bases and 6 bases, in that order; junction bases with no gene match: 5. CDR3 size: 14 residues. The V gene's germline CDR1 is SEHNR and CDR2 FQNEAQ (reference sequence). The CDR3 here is CASSHTGGDEKLFF. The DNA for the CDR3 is TGTGCCAGCAGCCATACAGGGGGGGATGAAAAACTGTTTTTT.

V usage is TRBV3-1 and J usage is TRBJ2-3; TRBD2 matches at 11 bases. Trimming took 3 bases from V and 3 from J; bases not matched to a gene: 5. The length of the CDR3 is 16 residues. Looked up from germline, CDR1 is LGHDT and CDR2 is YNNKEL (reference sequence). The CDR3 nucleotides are TGTGCCAGCAGCCATCTACTAGCGGGAGTGACAGATACGCAGTATTTT. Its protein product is CASSHLLAGVTDTQYF.

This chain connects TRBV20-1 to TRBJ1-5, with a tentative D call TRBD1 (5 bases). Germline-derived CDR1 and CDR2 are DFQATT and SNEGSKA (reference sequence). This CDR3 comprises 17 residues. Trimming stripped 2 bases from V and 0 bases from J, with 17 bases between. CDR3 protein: CSARTRALSYSNQPQHF. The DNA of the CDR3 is TGCAGTGCTAGAACCAGGGCGTTATCATATAGCAATCAGCCCCAGCATTTT.

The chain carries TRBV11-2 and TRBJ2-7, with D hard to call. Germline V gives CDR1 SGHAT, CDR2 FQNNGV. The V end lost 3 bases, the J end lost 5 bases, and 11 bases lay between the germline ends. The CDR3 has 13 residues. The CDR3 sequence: CASSFDLSDEQYF. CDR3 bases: TGTGCCAGCAGCTTTGATCTGTCCGACGAGCAGTACTTC. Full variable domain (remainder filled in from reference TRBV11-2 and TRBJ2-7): EAGVAQSPRYKIIEKRQSVAFWCNPISGHATLYWYQQILGQGPKLLIQFQNNGVVDDSQLPKDRFSAERLKGVDSTLKIQPAKLEDSAVYLCASSFDLSDEQYFGPGTRLTVT.

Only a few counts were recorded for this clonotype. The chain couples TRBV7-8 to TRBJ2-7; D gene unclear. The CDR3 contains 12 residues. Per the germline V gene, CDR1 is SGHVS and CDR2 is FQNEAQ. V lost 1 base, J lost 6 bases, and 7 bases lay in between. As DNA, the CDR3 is TGTGCCAGCAGCTTAGTGAAGGGCGAGCAGTACTTC. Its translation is CASSLVKGEQYF.

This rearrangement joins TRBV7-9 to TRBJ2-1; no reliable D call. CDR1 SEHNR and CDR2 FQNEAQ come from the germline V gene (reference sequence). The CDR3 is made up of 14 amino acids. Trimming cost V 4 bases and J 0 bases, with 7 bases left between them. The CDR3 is CASSSRVSYNEQFF. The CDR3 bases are TGTGCCAGCAGCTCTAGGGTCTCCTACAATGAGCAGTTCTTC.

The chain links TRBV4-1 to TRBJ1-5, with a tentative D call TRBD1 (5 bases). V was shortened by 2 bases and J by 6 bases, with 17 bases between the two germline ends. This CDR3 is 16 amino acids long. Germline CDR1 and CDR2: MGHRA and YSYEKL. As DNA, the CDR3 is TGCGCCAGCAGCCAAACGTACGGGGGAATGGCTCAGCCCCAGCATTTT. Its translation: CASSQTYGGMAQPQHF.

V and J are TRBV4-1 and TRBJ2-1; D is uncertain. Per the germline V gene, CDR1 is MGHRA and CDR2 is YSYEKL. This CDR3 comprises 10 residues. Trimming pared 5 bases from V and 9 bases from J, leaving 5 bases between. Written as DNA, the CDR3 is TGCGCCAGCAGCTCCACTGAGCAGTTCTTC. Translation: CASSSTEQFF.

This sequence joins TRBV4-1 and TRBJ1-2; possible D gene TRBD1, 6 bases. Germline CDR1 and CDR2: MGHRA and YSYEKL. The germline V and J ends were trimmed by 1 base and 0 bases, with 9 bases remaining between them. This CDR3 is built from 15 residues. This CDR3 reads CASSQGDRPNYGYTF. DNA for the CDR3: TGCGCCAGCAGCCAAGGAGACAGGCCTAACTATGGCTACACCTTC.

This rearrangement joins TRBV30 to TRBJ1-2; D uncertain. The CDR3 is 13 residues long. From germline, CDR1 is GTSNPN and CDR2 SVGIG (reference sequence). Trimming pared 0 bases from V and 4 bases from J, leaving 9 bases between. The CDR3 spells CAWSVGSLYGYTF. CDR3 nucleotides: TGTGCCTGGAGTGTTGGGTCCCTCTATGGCTACACCTTC.

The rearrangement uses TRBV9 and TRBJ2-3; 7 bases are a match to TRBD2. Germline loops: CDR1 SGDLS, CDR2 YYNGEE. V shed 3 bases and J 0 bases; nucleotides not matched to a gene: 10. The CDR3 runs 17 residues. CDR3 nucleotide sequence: TGTGCCAGCAGCGCGGGTAGAGGGAGGGGTAGCACAGATACGCAGTATTTT. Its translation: CASSAGRGRGSTDTQYF.

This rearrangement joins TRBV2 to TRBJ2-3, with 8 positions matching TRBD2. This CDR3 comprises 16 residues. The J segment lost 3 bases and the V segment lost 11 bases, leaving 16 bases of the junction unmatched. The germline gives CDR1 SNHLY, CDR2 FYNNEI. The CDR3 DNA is TGTGCCGCCAGCAGGGATATAGCGGGACCTACAGATACGCAGTATTTT. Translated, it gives CAASRDIAGPTDTQYF.

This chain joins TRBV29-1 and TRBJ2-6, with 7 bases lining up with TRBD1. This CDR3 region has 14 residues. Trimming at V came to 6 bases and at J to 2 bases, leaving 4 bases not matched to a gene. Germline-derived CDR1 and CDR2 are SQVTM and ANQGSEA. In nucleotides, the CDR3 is TGCAGCGTATCCACAGGGGCTGGGGCCAACGTCCTGACTTTC. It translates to CSVSTGAGANVLTF.

CDR3 nucleotide sequence: TGTGCCAGCAGTTTGGCAGTTCCCGGACAGTATCAAGAGACCCAGTACTTC. The encoded protein is CASSLAVPGQYQETQYF. The chain links TRBV27 to TRBJ2-5; D is possibly TRBD1 (6 bases). CDR3 size: 17 residues. Trimming stripped 3 bases from V and 2 bases from J, with 19 bases between. CDR1 is MNHEY, CDR2 SMNVEV, per germline (reference sequence).

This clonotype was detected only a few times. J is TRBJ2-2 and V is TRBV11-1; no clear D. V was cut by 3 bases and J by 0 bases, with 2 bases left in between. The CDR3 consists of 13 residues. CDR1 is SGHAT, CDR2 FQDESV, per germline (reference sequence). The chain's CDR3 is CASSLPNTGELFF. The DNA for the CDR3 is TGTGCCAGCAGCTTGCCGAACACCGGGGAGCTGTTTTTT. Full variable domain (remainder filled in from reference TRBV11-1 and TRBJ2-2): EAEVAQSPRYKITEKSQAVAFWCDPISGHATLYWYRQILGQGPELLVQFQDESVVDDSQLPKDRFSAERLKGVDSTLKIQPAELGDSAMYLCASSLPNTGELFFGEGSRLTVL.

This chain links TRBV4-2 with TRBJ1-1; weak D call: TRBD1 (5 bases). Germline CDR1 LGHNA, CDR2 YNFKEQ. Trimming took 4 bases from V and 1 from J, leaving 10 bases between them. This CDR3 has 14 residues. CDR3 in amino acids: CASSRTDRNTEAFF. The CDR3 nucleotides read TGTGCCAGCAGCCGGACCGACAGGAACACTGAAGCTTTCTTT.

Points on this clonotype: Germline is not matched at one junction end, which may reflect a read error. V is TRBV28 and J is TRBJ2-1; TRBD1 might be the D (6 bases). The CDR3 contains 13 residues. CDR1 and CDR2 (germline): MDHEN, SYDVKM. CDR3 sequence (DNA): TGTGCCGGCAGACCATCAGGGGACAATGAGCAGTTCTTC. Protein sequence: CAGRPSGDNEQFF.

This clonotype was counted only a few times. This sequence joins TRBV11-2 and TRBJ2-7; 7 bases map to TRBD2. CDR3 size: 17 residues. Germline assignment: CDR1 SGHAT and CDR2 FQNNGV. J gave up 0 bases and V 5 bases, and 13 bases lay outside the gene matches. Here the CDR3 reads CASSQGTGGPSSYEQYF. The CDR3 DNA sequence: TGTGCCAGCAGCCAAGGCACGGGAGGCCCAAGCTCCTACGAGCAGTACTTC.

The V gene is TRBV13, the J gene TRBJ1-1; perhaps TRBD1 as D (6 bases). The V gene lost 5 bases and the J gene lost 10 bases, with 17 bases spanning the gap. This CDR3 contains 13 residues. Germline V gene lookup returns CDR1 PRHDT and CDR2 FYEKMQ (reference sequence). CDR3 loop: CASSLGGRTLAFF. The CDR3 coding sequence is TGTGCCAGCAGCCTCGGGGGGCGGACCTTAGCTTTCTTT.

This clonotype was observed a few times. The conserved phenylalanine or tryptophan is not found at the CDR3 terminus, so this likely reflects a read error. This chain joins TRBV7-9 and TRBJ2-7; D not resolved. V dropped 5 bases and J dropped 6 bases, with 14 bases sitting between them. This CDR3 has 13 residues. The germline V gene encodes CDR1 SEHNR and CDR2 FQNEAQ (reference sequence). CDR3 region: CASSPPAAGEQYL. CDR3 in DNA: TGTGCCAGCAGCCCCCCGGCAGCCGGCGAGCAGTACTTG.